The source of this TCR beta chain is a study of metastatic and nonmetastatic thyroid tumors. On the study more broadly: The study looked at repertoires side by side in blood and in tumor or nodule tissue from malignant and benign thyroid patients. Findings and limits, study-wide: Across blood and tumor, TCR beta diversity in malignant thyroid tumors was reportedly significantly higher than in benign nodules.

Methods used by the authors: Clinicopathological groups of papillary thyroid cancer showed CDR3 differences that were used to build a distant-metastasis classifier. TCRdb re-clonotyped the PCR reads through MiXCR. The V and J calls here are based on TCRdb, not the publication. This sample has some 12,000 clones; under 35% occur once, and the top ten carry approximately 12%. CDR1 is KGHSH, CDR2 LQKENI, per germline. The CDR3 is made up of 15 amino acids. The V segment lost 3 bases and the J segment 0 bases; nucleotides outside the gene matches: 3. For this clone: The antigen is unknown.

Patients had received no treatment of any kind before thyroid surgery. Sequenced material: tumor tissue. This chain uses TRBV18 with TRBJ2-3; 7 nucleotides agree with TRBD1. The source is a female donor with papillary thyroid cancer or a benign thyroid nodule (not recorded which). Some clones in this sample may be carry-over from other donors' samples. The CDR3 sequence: CASSPGQASTDTQYF. The CDR3 DNA reads TGTGCCAGCTCACCCGGACAGGCGAGCACAGATACGCAGTATTTT.